Given below is one TCR beta chain in context. The antigen remains undetermined. This entry comes from a study of T cells after yellow fever vaccination. Study results and caveats: Reappearing after the booster were most of the clones from primary vaccination (less than 98% CD4, approximately 88% CD8).

Trimming stripped 9 bases from V and 4 bases from J, with 6 bases between. CDR3 length: 11 amino acids. Germline CDR1 reads MNHNY; CDR2 reads SVGAGI (reference sequence). TCRdb passed the 5' RACE reads through MiXCR, listing each CDR3 protein once. The profile shows under 200,000 distinct CDR3 sequences, approximately 10% of them singletons. Sequencing used CD8+ T cells sorted from PBMCs, obtained 15 days after the yellow fever booster vaccination. The rearrangement links TRBV6-6 to TRBJ2-2; D not certain. The TCR was taken from a man aged 18 to 29 who received the YFV17D yellow fever vaccine. The CDR3 DNA sequence: TGTGCCAGTAGAGCCACCGGGGAGCTGTTTTTT. Its protein is CASRATGELFF.